The entry below describes one T cell receptor (beta chain). Antigen: not known. None of the donors, who were healthy HIV-negative adults, had recently had acute infections or vaccinations. The assay was immunoSEQ multiplex PCR, and TCRdb's table has in-frame clones only and misses some. The table has about 2 million clones, 95% seen once. This entry is derived from a study of shared clonotypes between healthy human individuals. Across the study: Each donor contributed plates that comprised three CD4 naive, three CD4 memory, two CD8 naive and one CD8 memory.

V was shortened by 3 bases and J by 4 bases, with 12 bases between the two germline ends. The CDR3 covers 14 residues. Germline V CDR1 and CDR2: GTSNPN, SVGIG (reference sequence). Study-wide points: Deeper or shallower sequencing was expected to change how clonotypes are shared among donors. A small donor pool kept down the genetic and exposure-history diversity that was represented.

The sequence was collected from a man aged 18-30 years in good health. This rearrangement joins TRBV30 to TRBJ2-2; perhaps D is TRBD1 or TRBD2 (5 bases each). The sequencing sample was made of naive CD4+ T cells sorted from blood. Specified subset: CD45RA+ positively selected. DNA for the CDR3: TGTGCCTGGAGGCTTGGGACGGCCACCGGGGAGCTGTTTTTT. It translates to CAWRLGTATGELFF. Using reference TRBV30 and TRBJ2-2 for the parts outside the CDR3, the full variable domain is SQTIHQWPATLVQPVGSPLSLECTVEGTSNPNLYWYRQAAGRGLQLLFYSVGIGQISSEVPQNLSASRPQDRQFILSSKKLLLSDSGFYLCAWRLGTATGELFFGEGSRLTVL.